A selection of T cell receptor beta chains follows, all from one sample in a study of sequential checkpoint blockade in melanoma. Measured with immunoSEQ multiplex PCR; TCRdb has only the in-frame clones, and not every one. The data show about 3,100 clones, about 25% seen once. The specimen comprised tumor tissue (inferred from file names), sampled from a patient given nivolumab and ipilimumab in sequence. The receptors derive from a human donor with melanoma. The CDR3 runs from the conserved cysteine through the conserved F or W. D genes are given only for firm matches. Rows may omit the clone size; those that give it use once, few, many or a size class.

V,D,J,size,DNA,CDR3
TRBV6-8,.,TRBJ1-1,.,TGTGCCAGCAGTACGTGGACAGTATTGAACACTGAAGCTTTCTTT,CASSTWTVLNTEAFF
TRBV4-1,TRBD2,TRBJ2-7,few,TGCGCCAGCAGCCAAGACTTTAGCGGGGCGCCGACCTACGAGCAGTACTTC,CASSQDFSGAPTYEQYF
TRBV6-8,.,TRBJ2-2,few,TGTGCCAGCAGCCCAGGGAGCACCGGGGAGCTGTTTTTT,CASSPGSTGELFF
TRBV19,.,TRBJ1-3,.,TGTGCCAGTACCATAGGGTGGGACTCCGGACCCTCTGGAAACACCATATATTTT,CASTIGWDSGPSGNTIYF
TRBV23-1,.,TRBJ2-5,.,TGCGCCAGCAGTCTCTGGGGCGTGGAGACCCAGTACTTC,CASSLWGVETQYF
TRBV4-1,.,TRBJ2-4,many,TGCGCCAGCAGTCAACCATCAGCCTATCAGTACTTC,CASSQPSAYQYF
TRBV10-2,.,TRBJ1-2,.,TGCGCCAGCAGTGACTTCCAGGGGATAGACTATGGCTACACCTTC,CASSDFQGIDYGYTF
TRBV30,.,TRBJ2-4,once,TGTGCCTGGAGTGCCGGGACTGTACGGTACTTC,CAWSAGTVRYF
TRBV7-1,.,TRBJ1-6,medium-sized,TGTGCCAGCAGCTTAGACAGTAATTCACCCCTCCACTTT,CASSLDSNSPLHF
TRBV19,.,TRBJ2-3,medium-sized,TGTGCCAGTAGTATAGGACTAGACCAGTTCACAGATACGCAGTATTTT,CASSIGLDQFTDTQYF
TRBV11-3,TRBD1,TRBJ2-5,medium-sized,TGTGCCAGCAGCTTAGTCAGGGGGCGATGGGAGACCCAGTACTTC,CASSLVRGRWETQYF
TRBV6-8,.,TRBJ2-7,many,TGTGCCAGTTGGGAATACGGACGGGAAGTCTACGAGCAGTACTTC,CASWEYGREVYEQYF
TRBV29-1,TRBD1,TRBJ1-2,.,TGCAGCGTTGCAGGGGGCAACTATGGCTACACCTTC,CSVAGGNYGYTF
TRBV19,.,TRBJ1-3,.,TGTGCCAGTAGTATGGAGTGGGATAACTCTGGAAACACCATATATTTT,CASSMEWDNSGNTIYF
TRBV14,.,TRBJ1-2,.,TGTGCCAGCAGCCAAGATGGGATACTTAATGGCTACACCTTC,CASSQDGILNGYTF
TRBV11-3,TRBD2,TRBJ2-1,few,TGTGCCAGCCGTCTAGCGGGGGGAACTAATGAGCAGTTCTTC,CASRLAGGTNEQFF
TRBV6-8,TRBD1,TRBJ1-1,few,TGTGCCAGCAGTTCAGTAGCCGGGACAGAGGGGGTAGCTTTCTTT,CASSSVAGTEGVAFF
TRBV19,TRBD2,TRBJ2-1,.,TGTGCCAGTAGTCTCCCTTGGGGGGGTGGCTACAATGAGCAGTTCTTC,CASSLPWGGGYNEQFF
TRBV19,TRBD2,TRBJ2-5,.,TGTGCCAGTACGAGACGGGGGGGCCGGGAAGAGACCCAGTACTTC,CASTRRGGREETQYF
TRBV30,.,TRBJ1-2,few,TGTGCCTGGAGTGGCTTAAGGGGTCAGCTCCCATCCTATGGCTACACCTTC,CAWSGLRGQLPSYGYTF
TRBV11-3,.,TRBJ2-1,few,TGTGCCAGCAGCTTAGGGCGTCTAGGAGGCGATGAGCAGTTCTTC,CASSLGRLGGDEQFF
TRBV9,.,TRBJ2-3,medium-sized,TGTGCCAGCAGCGTAGAGTATCGGCAGGGCCCGGGGAATACGCAGTATTTT,CASSVEYRQGPGNTQYF
TRBV30,.,TRBJ1-2,.,TGTGCCTGGAGCGCCGGCATACGAGGCTACACCTTC,CAWSAGIRGYTF
TRBV6-8,.,TRBJ2-3,.,TGTGCCAGCAGTCCAACGGGACTGCTGACAGATACGCAGTATTTT,CASSPTGLLTDTQYF
TRBV6-8,TRBD1,TRBJ1-1,medium-sized,TGTGCCAGCAGCGCCCGACAGGGGGCAAACACTGAAGCTTTCTTT,CASSARQGANTEAFF
TRBV19,.,TRBJ1-1,few,TGTGCCAGTAGTATAGATCGAGGACTCATGAACACTGAAGCTTTCTTT,CASSIDRGLMNTEAFF
TRBV19,.,TRBJ2-7,few,TGTGCCAGTAGTACTCCCGGGCTCCATTACGAGCAGTACTTC,CASSTPGLHYEQYF
TRBV11-3,TRBD2,TRBJ2-3,few,TGTGCCAGCAGCTTGAATAGTTTCGGGGGGACGGATACGCAGTATTTT,CASSLNSFGGTDTQYF
TRBV25-1,.,TRBJ1-2,few,TGTGCCAGCAGTGAAAATGGTAGGGGCTATGGCTACACCTTC,CASSENGRGYGYTF
TRBV19,.,TRBJ1-3,few,TGTGCCAGTAGTATTCCCGGGGCCGGAAACACCATATATTTT,CASSIPGAGNTIYF
TRBV5-1,TRBD2,TRBJ2-7,many,TGCGCCAGCAGTCGGGGGGGGAATCGAAACTACGAGCAGTACTTC,CASSRGGNRNYEQYF
TRBV5-1,.,TRBJ2-2,few,TGCGCCAGCAGCTTGGCCAGGGCGACCGGGGAGCTGTTTTTT,CASSLARATGELFF
TRBV18,.,TRBJ1-1,.,TGTGCCAGCTCACCAGGGGTCGCGGTTCGGAACACTGAAGCTTTCTTT,CASSPGVAVRNTEAFF
TRBV7-4,TRBD1,TRBJ1-2,medium-sized,TGTGCCAGCAGCCCCGGGACAGGGAAGGGCTACACCTTC,CASSPGTGKGYTF
TRBV18,.,TRBJ2-7,.,TGTGCCAGCTCACCAATAGGCGGCCCCTACGAGCAGTACTTC,CASSPIGGPYEQYF
TRBV11-3,.,TRBJ2-1,many,TGTGCCAGCAGCTTAGAAAGCTCCTACAATGAGCAGTTCTTC,CASSLESSYNEQFF
TRBV9,TRBD2,TRBJ2-1,few,TGTGCCAGCAGCTTCCGACCTAGCGGCGCAGGTGAGCAGTTCTTC,CASSFRPSGAGEQFF
TRBV12-5,TRBD1,TRBJ1-5,.,TGTGCTAGTGGTTTTGGACAGGGGACTCAGCCCCAGCATTTT,CASGFGQGTQPQHF
TRBV19,TRBD2,TRBJ2-1,.,TGTGCCAGTAGCGCAGAATCCCTCGTTTTAACGGGGGGTTACAATGAGCAGTTCTTC,CASSAESLVLTGGYNEQFF
TRBV29-1,.,TRBJ2-3,.,TGCAGCGTTTTTGGGGTATACACAGATACGCAGTATTTT,CSVFGVYTDTQYF